The clone carrying this TCR beta chain came up a few times. This CDR3 has 15 amino acids. V lost 3 bases, J lost 3 bases, and 3 bases stayed unmatched. The germline gives CDR1 SGHAT, CDR2 FQNNGV. These data belong to a study of blood T cells in healthy people across ages. Using a J-beta primer mix together with a sample-barcoded 5' primer, a second PCR was run for roughly 6 to 12 cycles. TCRdb processed the 5' RACE reads anew with MiXCR; each CDR3 protein has one entry. The sample shows over a million distinct CDR3 sequences, 42% of them seen only once. The chain carries TRBV11-2 and TRBJ2-1; 9 bases map to TRBD1. The sample comprised blood. This TCR was recovered from a woman in her late teens or twenties in good health. The CDR3 coding sequence is TGTGCCAGCAGCTTCACAGGGGGCGGCTACAATGAGCAGTTCTTC. This sequence encodes CASSFTGGGYNEQFF.